The clone carrying this TCR beta chain was recorded only once. Germline V CDR1 and CDR2: SQVTM, ANQGSEA. This CDR3 is 13 amino acids long. V gave up 3 bases and J gave up 4 bases, with 12 bases separating them. The data originate from a study of blood T cell repertoires in COVID-19. Study overall: PBMCs, B-cell-depleted T cells, or T cells provided the cDNA or gDNA that made up the material.

Repertoires were generated with immunoSEQ multiplex PCR, while TCRdb's copy carries only in-frame clones and drops some. The table shows about 240,000 clones, with over 65% occurring only once. The sequenced sample was peripheral blood. V usage is TRBV29-1 and J usage is TRBJ1-1; D possibly corresponds to TRBD1 (6 bases). This receptor was obtained from a woman of 80 years or more with acute or convalescent COVID-19. In nucleotides, the CDR3 is TGCAGCGTTGACACAGGGCGTCCCACTGAAGCTTTCTTT. Amino acid sequence: CSVDTGRPTEAFF.